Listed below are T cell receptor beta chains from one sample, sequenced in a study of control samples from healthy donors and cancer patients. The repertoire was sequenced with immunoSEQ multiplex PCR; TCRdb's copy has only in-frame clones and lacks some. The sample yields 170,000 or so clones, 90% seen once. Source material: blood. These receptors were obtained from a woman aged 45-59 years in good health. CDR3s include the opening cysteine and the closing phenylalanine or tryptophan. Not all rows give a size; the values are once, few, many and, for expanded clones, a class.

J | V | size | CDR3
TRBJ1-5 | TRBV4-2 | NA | CASSQAGNQPQHF
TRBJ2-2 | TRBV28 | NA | CASTRTSGGGTGELFF
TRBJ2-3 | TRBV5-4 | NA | CASSSGREGPDTQYF
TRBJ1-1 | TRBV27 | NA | CASSSNRGPLNTEAFF
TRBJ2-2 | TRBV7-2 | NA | CASSLKLGPQSGELFF
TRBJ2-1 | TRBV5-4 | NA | CASNVEGQSISQSEQFF
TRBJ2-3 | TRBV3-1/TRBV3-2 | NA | CASSQFSPTSPTQYF
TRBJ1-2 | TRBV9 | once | CASSGTPYGYTF
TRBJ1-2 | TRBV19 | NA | CATMDSHGYTF
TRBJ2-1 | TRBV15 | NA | CATSRQGIGEQFF
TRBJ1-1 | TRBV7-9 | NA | CASSLQGENTEAFF
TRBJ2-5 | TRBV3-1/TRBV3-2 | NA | CASSQGGTQYF
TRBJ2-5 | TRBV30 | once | CAATTGRKETQYF
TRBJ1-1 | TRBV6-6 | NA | CASSYSSGGRDTEAFF
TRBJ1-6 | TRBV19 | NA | CASSRTTGSLRSYNSPLHF
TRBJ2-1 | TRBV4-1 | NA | CASSRREAEASNEQFF
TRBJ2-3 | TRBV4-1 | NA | CASSRTGLSTDTQYF
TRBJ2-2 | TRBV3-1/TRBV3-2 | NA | CASSSRTGHTGELFF
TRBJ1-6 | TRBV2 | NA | CASSPSAGGYSPLHF
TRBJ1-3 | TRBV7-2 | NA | CASTISTRPGTIYF
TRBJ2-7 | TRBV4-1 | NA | CASSQVLGGSSYEQYF
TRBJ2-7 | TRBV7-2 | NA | CASRESYEQYF
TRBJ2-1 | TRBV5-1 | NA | CASSLGGYNEQFF
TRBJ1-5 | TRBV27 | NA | CASSEDRRVGNQPQHF
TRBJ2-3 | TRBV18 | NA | CASSSMYEGAQYF
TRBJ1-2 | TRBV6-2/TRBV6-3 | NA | CASSWTATIGGYTF
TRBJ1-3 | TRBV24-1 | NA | CATQGSSGNTIYF
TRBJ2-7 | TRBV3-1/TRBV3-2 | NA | CASSQDRTRGPYEQYF
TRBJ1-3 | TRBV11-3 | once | CASSLFCRGGASGNTIYF
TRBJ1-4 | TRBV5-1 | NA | CASSSQGAYNEKLFF
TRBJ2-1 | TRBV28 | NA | CASSRSGRMGEQFF
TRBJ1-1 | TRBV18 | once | CASSPLPGQNTEAFF
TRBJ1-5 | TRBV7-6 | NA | CASSPRDSSFGPQHF
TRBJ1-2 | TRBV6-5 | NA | CASSSLQGFLGYGYTF
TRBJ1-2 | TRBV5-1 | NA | CASSSGQVGGYTF
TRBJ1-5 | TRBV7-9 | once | CASTAEGLSNQPQHF
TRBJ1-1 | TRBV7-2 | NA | CASSLNGGLVGTEAFF
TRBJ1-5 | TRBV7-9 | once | CASTLAGVNQPQHF
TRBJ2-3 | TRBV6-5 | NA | CASTSGRATDTQYF
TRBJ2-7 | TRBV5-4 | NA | CASSLGLAGGPSYEQYF
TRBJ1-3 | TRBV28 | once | CASSLAGAGNTIYF
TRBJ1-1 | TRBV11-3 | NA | CASSLGWDTEAFF
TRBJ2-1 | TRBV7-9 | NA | CASSLAWRRLAGIGNEQFF
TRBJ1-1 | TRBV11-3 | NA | CASSLGGEPEAFF
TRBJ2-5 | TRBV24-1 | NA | CATSDLQGLEETQYF
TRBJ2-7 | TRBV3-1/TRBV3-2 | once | CASSLLPDYEQYF
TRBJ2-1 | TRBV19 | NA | CASGGQGSYNEQFF
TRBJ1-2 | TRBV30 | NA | CAWAPVPGYGYTF
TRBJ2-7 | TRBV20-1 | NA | CSASQPSGSYEQYF
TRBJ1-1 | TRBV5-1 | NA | CASSLDPSLNTEAFF
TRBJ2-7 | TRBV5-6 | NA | CASSGRDGDYEQYF
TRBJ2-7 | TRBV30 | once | CAWSGRGSGIYEQYF
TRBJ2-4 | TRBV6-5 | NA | CASSFDVQGLQYF